The 8 T cell receptor beta chains in this list originate from one sample, sequenced in a study of OX40 agonist ivuxolimab in advanced cancers. Only in-frame clones appear in the TCRdb table, and some are missing; sequencing was by immunoSEQ multiplex PCR. This sample carries about 91,000 clones, roughly 80% of them seen once, and the ten largest clones take 1% to 1.3%. This specimen consisted of CD4+ or CD8+ T cells sorted from blood, obtained in a trial of the OX40 agonist ivuxolimab. The receptors were sampled from an adult with an advanced solid tumor such as melanoma, head and neck, liver or kidney cancer.

This sequence joins TRBV21-1 and TRBJ1-4; TRBD1, the D gene given by the table, was not confirmed from the DNA. TRBV21-1 is noted as a pseudogene. There are 14 residues in the CDR3. CDR3: CASSKGGPNEKLFF. The CDR3 nucleotides read TGTGCCAGCAGCAAAGGGGGCCCAAATGAAAAACTGTTTTTT.

J is TRBJ1-5 and V is TRBV7-2; D unclear. The V gene lost 0 bases and the J gene lost 4 bases, with 7 bases spanning the gap. Germline CDR1 and CDR2: SGHTA and FQGNSA. The CDR3 runs 14 residues. The CDR3 DNA is TGTGCCAGCAGCTTAGCGACTTTTAATCAGCCCCAGCATTTT. Translation: CASSLATFNQPQHF.

The rearrangement uses TRBV15 and TRBJ1-3; D is perhaps TRBD1 (5 bases). CDR3 length equals 13 residues. Trimming took 9 bases from V and 2 from J, leaving 11 bases between them. From germline, CDR1 is LNHNV and CDR2 YYDKDF (reference sequence). The CDR3 region is CATAWGPGNTIYF. The CDR3 coding sequence is TGTGCCACTGCTTGGGGACCTGGAAACACCATATATTTT.

There are a few counts of this clone. The chain employs TRBV6-5 and TRBJ2-3, with D unclear. With 6 bases removed from V and 3 bases from J, the gap between germline ends came to 7 bases. The CDR3 is 12 amino acids. Germline V gene data show CDR1 as MNHEY and CDR2 as SVGAGI. This CDR3 reads CASRATTDTQYF. The CDR3 nucleotides read TGTGCCAGCAGGGCTACTACAGATACGCAGTATTTT.

This chain joins TRBV4-3 and TRBJ1-6; D may be TRBD1 (6 bases). CDR3 length: 17 amino acids. The germline V gene has CDR1 LGHNA and CDR2 YSLEER. V lost 1 base to trimming and J lost 5 bases, with 15 bases between them. The CDR3 nucleotides read TGCGCCAGCAGCCAAGGTTTGACAGGAGATCATAATTCACCCCTCCACTTT. Its translation: CASSQGLTGDHNSPLHF.

The rearrangement links TRBV7-2 to TRBJ1-5; D remains ambiguous. The CDR3 totals 15 residues. In germline, CDR1 is SGHTA, CDR2 FQGNSA. The V and J ends lost 1 base and 3 bases respectively, with 10 bases between them. The CDR3 coding sequence is TGTGCCAGCAGCTTAGGACCAGGCCTCAATCAGCCCCAGCATTTT. It translates to CASSLGPGLNQPQHF. The whole variable domain, filled in from reference TRBV7-2 and TRBJ1-5, reads GAGVSQSPSNKVTEKGKDVELRCDPISGHTALYWYRQSLGQGLEFLIYFQGNSAPDKSGLPSDRFSAERTGGSVSTLTIQRTQQEDSAVYLCASSLGPGLNQPQHFGDGTRLSIL.

The chain combines TRBV5-4 with TRBJ2-7, with unresolved D. There are 13 residues in the CDR3. Between the trimmed V and J ends, which lost 4 bases and 0 bases, there was a span of 8 bases. Looked up from germline, CDR1 is SGHNT and CDR2 is YYREEE (reference sequence). The CDR3 nucleotides read TGTGCCAGCAGCGCCGGGCCCTCCTACGAGCAGTACTTC. Protein product: CASSAGPSYEQYF.

The chain employs TRBV29-1 and TRBJ1-4; D gene uncertain. Trimming stripped 1 base from V and 2 bases from J, with 17 bases between. Germline V lookup: CDR1 SQVTM, CDR2 ANQGSEA. The CDR3 is 17 residues long. CDR3 protein: CSVEGRADSGTNEKLFF. CDR3 sequence (DNA): TGCAGCGTTGAAGGTCGGGCAGACTCTGGGACTAATGAAAAACTGTTTTTT.